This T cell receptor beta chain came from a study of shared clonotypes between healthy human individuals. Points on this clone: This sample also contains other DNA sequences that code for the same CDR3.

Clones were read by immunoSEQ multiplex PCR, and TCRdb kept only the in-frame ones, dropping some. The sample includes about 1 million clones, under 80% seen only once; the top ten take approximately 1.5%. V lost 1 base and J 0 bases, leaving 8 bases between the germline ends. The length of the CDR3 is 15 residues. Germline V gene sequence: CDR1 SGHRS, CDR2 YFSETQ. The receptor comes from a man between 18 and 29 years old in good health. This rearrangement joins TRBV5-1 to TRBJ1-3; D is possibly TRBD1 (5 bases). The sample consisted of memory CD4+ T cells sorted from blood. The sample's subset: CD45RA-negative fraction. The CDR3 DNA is TGCGCCAGCAGCTTGACCGGGACCTCTGGAAACACCATATATTTT. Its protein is CASSLTGTSGNTIYF.